This is a list of T cell receptor beta chains from one sample in a study of blood T cell repertoires in COVID-19. Using immunoSEQ multiplex PCR, the repertoire was profiled, and TCRdb retains in-frame clones only, with some absent. The data show 110,000 to 150,000 clones, around nine tenths seen once. Material: peripheral blood. These receptors were obtained from a woman between 45 and 65 years old with acute or convalescent COVID-19. The CDR3 runs from the conserved cysteine through the conserved F or W. D genes are given only for firm matches. Expanded clones get a size class; other rows say once, few or many, or leave the size out.

CDR3: CASSFRTGQDQPQHF; DNA: TGTGCCAGTAGTTTCCGGACAGGGCAGGATCAGCCCCAGCATTTT; J: TRBJ1-5; size: .; D: TRBD1; V: TRBV19
CDR3: CASLGQISGNTIYF; DNA: TGTGCCAGCTTAGGACAGATCTCTGGAAACACCATATATTTT; J: TRBJ1-3; size: .; D: .; V: TRBV2
CDR3: CASSNLAGGKAKNIQYF; DNA: TGTGCCAGCAGCAATCTAGCGGGAGGAAAAGCCAAAAACATTCAGTACTTC; J: TRBJ2-4; size: .; D: TRBD2; V: TRBV27
CDR3: CASSGDSGRVVTEQFF; DNA: TGTGCCAGCAGCGGTGATAGCGGGAGGGTTGTAACTGAGCAGTTCTTC; J: TRBJ2-1; size: few; D: TRBD2; V: TRBV7-9
CDR3: CASSVQVSQETQYF; DNA: TGTGCCAGTAGTGTTCAGGTATCCCAAGAGACCCAGTACTTC; J: TRBJ2-5; size: .; D: .; V: TRBV19
CDR3: CASSGRQQSSYNEQFF; DNA: TGTGCCAGCAGTGGGAGACAGCAAAGCTCCTACAATGAGCAATTCTTC; J: TRBJ2-1; size: once; D: .; V: TRBV2
CDR3: CASSPLAGVALYNEQFF; DNA: TGTGCCAGCAGTCCTCTAGCGGGAGTGGCTCTCTACAATGAGCAGTTCTTC; J: TRBJ2-1; size: .; D: TRBD2; V: TRBV2
CDR3: CASSPGTDFQETQYF; DNA: TGTGCCAGCTCACCCGGGACAGATTTTCAAGAGACCCAGTACTTC; J: TRBJ2-5; size: .; D: TRBD1; V: TRBV18
CDR3: CASSLAQGYTEAFF; DNA: TGCGCCAGCAGCTTGGCACAGGGGTACACTGAAGCTTTCTTT; J: TRBJ1-1; size: .; D: TRBD1; V: TRBV5-1
CDR3: CASSLAYGGRNYGYTF; DNA: TGCGCCAGCAGCTTGGCCTATGGAGGGAGGAACTATGGCTACACCTTC; J: TRBJ1-2; size: .; D: .; V: TRBV5-1
CDR3: CSARDLTLHF; DNA: TGCAGTGCTAGAGACCTAACCCTCCACTTT; J: TRBJ1-6; size: .; D: .; V: TRBV20-1
CDR3: CASSPGQGRSPLHF; DNA: TGTGCCAGCAGCCCGGGACAGGGCCGGTCACCCCTCCACTTT; J: TRBJ1-6; size: .; D: TRBD1; V: TRBV4-2
CDR3: CASSVDGGYSPLHF; DNA: TGTGCCAGCAGCGTAGATGGCGGTTATTCACCCCTCCACTTT; J: TRBJ1-6; size: .; D: .; V: TRBV9
CDR3: CASSSSGLSSGANVLTF; DNA: TGTGCCAGCAGCTCTAGCGGATTAAGCTCTGGGGCCAACGTCCTGACTTTC; J: TRBJ2-6; size: .; D: TRBD2; V: TRBV13
CDR3: CASSNHRGEGYTF; DNA: TGTGCCAGCAGCAATCACAGGGGTGAGGGCTACACCTTC; J: TRBJ1-2; size: .; D: TRBD1; V: TRBV6-5
CDR3: CASSQDGGGGGTDTQYF; DNA: TGCGCCAGCAGCCAAGATGGGGGGGGAGGAGGCACAGATACGCAGTATTTT; J: TRBJ2-3; size: .; D: TRBD2; V: TRBV4-1
CDR3: CASSYPGGEQYF; DNA: TGTGCCAGCAGCTACCCCGGGGGCGAGCAGTACTTC; J: TRBJ2-7; size: .; D: .; V: TRBV5-4
CDR3: CASSFQNEQFF; DNA: TGTGCCAGCAGCTTCCAGAATGAGCAGTTCTTC; J: TRBJ2-1; size: .; D: .; V: TRBV7-9
CDR3: CASSVGGTGGAYTEAFF; DNA: TGTGCCAGCAGCGTAGGGGGCACAGGGGGCGCATACACTGAAGCTTTCTTT; J: TRBJ1-1; size: .; D: TRBD1; V: TRBV9
CDR3: CAINTGVGQFF; DNA: TGTGCCATCAATACAGGGGTGGGGCAGTTCTTC; J: TRBJ2-1; size: once; D: TRBD1; V: TRBV10-3
CDR3: CASSWTGFKNTEAFF; DNA: TGTGCCAGCAGTTGGACAGGGTTCAAGAACACTGAAGCTTTCTTT; J: TRBJ1-1; size: .; D: TRBD1; V: TRBV27
CDR3: CASSTHDRGLKLTRYEQFF; DNA: TGTGCCAGCAGCACCCATGACAGGGGACTAAAGTTAACGAGGTATGAGCAGTTCTTC; J: TRBJ2-1; size: .; D: .; V: TRBV7-9
CDR3: CASSLGGGGGTQYF; DNA: TGTGCCAGCAGCTTAGGCGGGGGCGGAGGTACGCAGTATTTT; J: TRBJ2-3; size: .; D: .; V: TRBV7-9
CDR3: CASSQLAGGYNEQFF; DNA: TGCGCCAGCAGCCAACTAGCGGGGGGATACAATGAGCAGTTCTTC; J: TRBJ2-1; size: .; D: TRBD2; V: TRBV4-1
CDR3: CSAREGEQYF; DNA: TGCAGTGCTAGGGAGGGCGAGCAGTACTTC; J: TRBJ2-7; size: .; D: .; V: TRBV20-1
CDR3: CASSTRQADGTEAFF; DNA: TGTGCCAGCTCCACCCGACAGGCCGACGGCACTGAAGCTTTCTTT; J: TRBJ1-1; size: .; D: .; V: TRBV18
CDR3: CASNFPYGQGADNEQFF; DNA: TGCGCCAGCAACTTCCCCTACGGACAGGGGGCTGACAATGAGCAGTTCTTC; J: TRBJ2-1; size: .; D: TRBD1; V: TRBV5-1
CDR3: CASSRTGLYGYTF; DNA: TGTGCCAGCAGCAGGACAGGGTTATATGGCTACACCTTC; J: TRBJ1-2; size: once; D: TRBD1; V: TRBV6-2/TRBV6-3
CDR3: CASSRTGTGNGYGYTF; DNA: TGTGCCAGCAGCCGCACAGGGACAGGGAACGGCTATGGCTACACCTTC; J: TRBJ1-2; size: .; D: TRBD1; V: TRBV5-4
CDR3: CASSSRQGQHF; DNA: TGTGCCAGCAGTTCCCGACAGGGACAGCATTTT; J: TRBJ1-5; size: .; D: TRBD1; V: TRBV12-3/TRBV12-4
CDR3: CAAEAQDSSGNTIYF; DNA: TGTGCCGCCGAGGCCCAGGACTCTTCTGGAAACACCATATATTTT; J: TRBJ1-3; size: .; D: .; V: TRBV6-5
CDR3: CASPAGQGSDTQYF; DNA: TGTGCCAGCCCCGCGGGACAGGGATCAGATACGCAGTATTTT; J: TRBJ2-3; size: .; D: TRBD1; V: TRBV6-5
CDR3: CASSPSGSNTGGTSYEQYF; DNA: TGCGCCAGCAGCCCATCAGGTTCAAATACAGGAGGGACCTCCTACGAGCAGTACTTC; J: TRBJ2-7; size: .; D: .; V: TRBV5-1
CDR3: CAWKENGDLRPQHF; DNA: TGTGCCTGGAAGGAGAACGGAGACTTGCGGCCCCAGCATTTT; J: TRBJ1-5; size: .; D: .; V: TRBV30
CDR3: CASRHSGGSSYNEQFF; DNA: TGCGCCAGCAGGCACTCGGGGGGAAGCTCCTACAATGAGCAGTTCTTC; J: TRBJ2-1; size: .; D: TRBD2; V: TRBV4-1
CDR3: CASSALLGHMNTEAFF; DNA: TGTGCCAGCAGCGCCCTACTTGGACACATGAACACTGAAGCTTTCTTT; J: TRBJ1-1; size: .; D: .; V: TRBV9
CDR3: CASSYSGEKLFF; DNA: TGTGCCAGCAGTTACTCCGGGGAAAAACTGTTTTTT; J: TRBJ1-4; size: .; D: .; V: TRBV28
CDR3: CASSTGQHKNYEQYF; DNA: TGTGCCAGCAGTACTGGACAGCATAAGAACTACGAGCAGTACTTC; J: TRBJ2-7; size: .; D: .; V: TRBV27
CDR3: CASSAGQGGQPQHF; DNA: TGTGCCAGCAGCGCCGGACAGGGGGGTCAGCCCCAGCATTTT; J: TRBJ1-5; size: .; D: TRBD1; V: TRBV9
CDR3: CAWSLMDGGQPQHF; DNA: TGTGCCTGGAGTTTGATGGACGGGGGTCAGCCCCAGCATTTT; J: TRBJ1-5; size: .; D: .; V: TRBV30
CDR3: CASRTGTGELFF; DNA: TGTGCCAGCAGAACAGGAACCGGGGAGCTGTTTTTT; J: TRBJ2-2; size: .; D: .; V: TRBV6-6
CDR3: CASSLRGLNTEAFF; DNA: TGTGCCAGCAGCTTAAGAGGATTGAACACTGAAGCTTTCTTT; J: TRBJ1-1; size: .; D: .; V: TRBV7-3
CDR3: CASSSLGSERGGPFGSIQYF; DNA: TGTGCCAGCAGTTCTCTGGGGTCCGAGCGGGGGGGCCCCTTCGGGAGCATTCAGTACTTC; J: TRBJ2-4; size: .; D: .; V: TRBV21-1
CDR3: CASSLGGSPPNEQFF; DNA: TGTGCCAGCAGTCTAGGGGGCTCACCCCCCAATGAGCAGTTCTTC; J: TRBJ2-1; size: .; D: TRBD1; V: TRBV27
CDR3: CASSSGNTGELFF; DNA: TGTGCCAGCAGCTCAGGCAACACCGGGGAGCTGTTTTTT; J: TRBJ2-2; size: .; D: .; V: TRBV7-3
CDR3: CASSLGQANYGYTF; DNA: TGTGCCAGCTCCCTCGGACAGGCCAACTATGGCTACACCTTC; J: TRBJ1-2; size: .; D: TRBD1; V: TRBV18
CDR3: CASTLGEVWNTEAFF; DNA: TGTGCCAGCACCCTAGGGGAGGTATGGAACACTGAAGCTTTCTTT; J: TRBJ1-1; size: .; D: .; V: TRBV6-5
CDR3: CATSSSRGYVETQYF; DNA: TGTGCCACCAGCTCGTCTCGGGGATACGTGGAGACCCAGTACTTC; J: TRBJ2-5; size: .; D: .; V: TRBV15
CDR3: CASSVGTEFGYTF; DNA: TGTGCCAGCAGCGTGGGGACAGAATTCGGCTACACCTTC; J: TRBJ1-2; size: .; D: TRBD1; V: TRBV5-4
CDR3: CASSPIDRKNTEAFF; DNA: TGTGCCAGCAGCCCTATCGATAGAAAGAACACTGAAGCTTTCTTT; J: TRBJ1-1; size: .; D: .; V: TRBV5-6
CDR3: CASSLSGEPNSPLHF; DNA: TGCGCCAGCAGCTTGAGCGGAGAGCCAAATTCACCCCTCCACTTT; J: TRBJ1-6; size: .; D: .; V: TRBV5-1
CDR3: CASSVSGRGYNEQFF; DNA: TGCGCCAGCAGTGTAAGCGGGAGAGGGTACAATGAGCAGTTCTTC; J: TRBJ2-1; size: .; D: TRBD2; V: TRBV10-1
CDR3: CASSLVLAGVEEQYF; DNA: TGCGCCAGCAGCTTGGTACTTGCGGGAGTCGAAGAGCAGTACTTC; J: TRBJ2-7; size: .; D: TRBD2; V: TRBV5-1